The 5 T cell receptor beta chains below come from one sample, sequenced in a study of control samples from healthy donors and cancer patients. Sequencing was performed with immunoSEQ multiplex PCR; in TCRdb, only in-frame clones are kept and a portion is missing. The sample yields about 130,000 clones, under 95% seen once. Input material: blood. These receptors were collected from a man younger than 35 in good health.

The gene calls are TRBV19 and TRBJ2-7; D is perhaps TRBD1 or TRBD2 (5 bases each). Trimming removed 3 bases from V and 6 bases from J, with 9 bases in between. Germline-derived CDR1 and CDR2 are LNHDA and SQIVND (reference sequence). CDR3 size: 12 residues. The CDR3 region has the DNA TGTGCCAGTAGTATTTCAGGGAGCGAGCAGTACTTC. This codes for CASSISGSEQYF.

This sequence joins TRBV5-5 and TRBJ1-6, with 8 bases matching TRBD1. CDR1 is SGHKS and CDR2 is YYEKEE in the germline V gene (reference sequence). This CDR3 is 15 amino acids long. Trimming removed 4 bases from V and 5 bases from J; junction bases left unmatched: 5. This CDR3 reads CASSPGTGDNSPLHF. CDR3 sequence (DNA): TGTGCCAGCAGCCCTGGGACAGGCGATAATTCACCCCTCCACTTT.

The chain carries TRBV30 and TRBJ1-1; D possibly corresponds to TRBD1 (5 bases). The CDR3 covers 11 residues. Trimming took 2 bases from V and 8 from J, leaving 9 bases between them. Germline CDR1 and CDR2: GTSNPN and SVGIG (reference sequence). CDR3 in amino acids: CAWSWDSEAFF. The CDR3 DNA reads as TGTGCCTGGAGTTGGGACTCCGAAGCTTTCTTT.

The J gene is TRBJ2-5, the V gene TRBV3-1 (or the pseudogene TRBV3-2); 10 positions match TRBD1. This CDR3 contains 14 residues. V dropped 5 bases and J dropped 5; count of bases not matched to a gene: 5. Germline V CDR1 and CDR2: LGHDT, YNNKEL (reference sequence). DNA for the CDR3: TGTGCCAGCAGCGCTGACAGGGGGCGGGAGACCCAGTACTTC. This codes for CASSADRGRETQYF.

The chain has TRBV4-1 and TRBJ2-2, with D perhaps TRBD1 or TRBD2 (5 bases each). The CDR3 runs to 16 residues. The germline gives CDR1 MGHRA, CDR2 YSYEKL. The V end lost 4 bases, the J end lost 0 bases, and 12 bases lay between the germline ends. The CDR3 is CASSPNRGPNTGELFF. CDR3 coding DNA: TGCGCCAGCAGCCCAAACCGGGGCCCGAACACCGGGGAGCTGTTTTTT.